The sequence of this T cell receptor beta chain was determined in a study of blood T cell repertoires in COVID-19. Study background: The United States, Italy and Spain supplied acute and convalescent COVID-19 samples. Sources were T cells, B-cell-depleted T cells, or PBMCs; the material itself was cDNA or gDNA.

This clone has more than one count but fewer than ten. Original analysis: Amplifying reference gene primers gave estimates of nucleated cell counts. Measured with immunoSEQ multiplex PCR; TCRdb has only the in-frame clones, and not every one. V and J calls and clone size come straight from that table; D and trimming were deduced from the DNA. The sample lists about 160,000 clones, 78% occurring once. This sequence originates from an elderly woman with acute or convalescent COVID-19. The specimen sequenced was peripheral blood.

CDR3 protein: CASTRTSDIYEQYF. CDR3 bases: TGCGCCAGCACTAGGACTAGCGACATCTACGAGCAGTACTTC. The genes are TRBV5-1 and TRBJ2-7; 9 nucleotides agree with TRBD2. This CDR3 has 14 residues. CDR1 is SGHRS and CDR2 is YFSETQ in the germline V gene. The V segment lost 6 bases and the J segment 3 bases; nucleotides outside the gene matches: 7.